Listed below are T cell receptor beta chains from one sample, sequenced in a study of OX40 agonist ivuxolimab in advanced cancers. The protocol was immunoSEQ multiplex PCR, while the TCRdb copy is restricted to in-frame clones and leaves out a portion. The sample shows just under 85,000 clones, around four fifths of them seen only once. Sequencing used CD4+ or CD8+ T cells sorted from blood, obtained in a trial of the OX40 agonist ivuxolimab. The receptor source for this set is an adult with an advanced solid tumor such as melanoma, head and neck, liver or kidney cancer. Both conserved end residues are part of each CDR3. Not every row has a clone size; where given, it reads once, few, many or a size class.

V: TRBV28; size: -; J: TRBJ2-3; CDR3: CASSFLVGGTDTQYF
V: TRBV27; size: -; J: TRBJ1-1; CDR3: CASRSPPRTEAFF
V: TRBV6-1; size: -; J: TRBJ2-5; CDR3: CASSAGGGWGYQETQYF
V: TRBV2; size: -; J: TRBJ2-1; CDR3: CASSRNIAGLYNEQFF
V: TRBV7-2; size: -; J: TRBJ2-1; CDR3: CASSLGPTSYNEQFF
V: TRBV6-5; size: -; J: TRBJ2-7; CDR3: CASSYTGQSYTYEQYF
V: TRBV28; size: -; J: TRBJ2-5; CDR3: CASSLLGGEETQYF
V: TRBV18; size: -; J: TRBJ2-2; CDR3: CASSPLRDTGELFF
V: TRBV2; size: -; J: TRBJ1-5; CDR3: CASSTGYDQPQHF
V: TRBV6-1; size: few; J: TRBJ2-5; CDR3: CASSEETQYF
V: TRBV7-2; size: once; J: TRBJ2-6; CDR3: CASSFSVLFSGANVLTF
V: TRBV6-6; size: once; J: TRBJ2-6; CDR3: CASQKVTSGANVLTF
V: TRBV9; size: -; J: TRBJ2-2; CDR3: CASRNRVNTGELFF
V: TRBV20-1; size: few; J: TRBJ2-1; CDR3: CSAPGNRFGVF
V: TRBV21-1; size: -; J: TRBJ1-2; CDR3: CASREFRDRDWRGYTF
V: TRBV7-6; size: once; J: TRBJ1-1; CDR3: CASSPRGSGGGTEAFF
V: TRBV7-9; size: -; J: TRBJ2-3; CDR3: CATDGETRTSGSAADTQYF
V: TRBV19; size: -; J: TRBJ2-7; CDR3: CASSISADYEQYF
V: TRBV11-2; size: -; J: TRBJ2-5; CDR3: CASSLDPGGTQYF
V: TRBV7-2; size: -; J: TRBJ2-1; CDR3: CASSLEAASGGNEQFF
V: TRBV28; size: -; J: TRBJ2-1; CDR3: CASSLGYNEQFF
V: TRBV6-5; size: -; J: TRBJ1-1; CDR3: CASSSPGEDTEAFF
V: TRBV9; size: -; J: TRBJ1-3; CDR3: CASSLTGSGNTIYF
V: TRBV5-6; size: -; J: TRBJ1-2; CDR3: CASSLAEGVYGYTF
V: TRBV18; size: -; J: TRBJ2-7; CDR3: CASSPRRGDNEQYF
V: TRBV20-1; size: -; J: TRBJ1-2; CDR3: CSAVFGGGYTF
V: TRBV28; size: few; J: TRBJ1-4; CDR3: CASSLAPAGAGNEKLFF
V: TRBV7-2; size: -; J: TRBJ1-3; CDR3: CASSLYTNSGNTIYF
V: TRBV6-9; size: -; J: TRBJ2-7; CDR3: CVRGLGVTDKDEQYF
V: TRBV5-4; size: -; J: TRBJ2-5; CDR3: CASSWRLAGEETQYF
V: TRBV30; size: -; J: TRBJ2-3; CDR3: CAWSDQADTQYF
V: TRBV4-2; size: -; J: TRBJ2-5; CDR3: CASSHPPGGAQETQYF
V: TRBV11-2; size: -; J: TRBJ2-7; CDR3: CASSRLGAYRGQDF
V: TRBV5-4; size: -; J: TRBJ2-4; CDR3: CASSLDRARIESIQYF
V: TRBV18; size: -; J: TRBJ2-2; CDR3: CASSRGPNTGELFF
V: TRBV19; size: -; J: TRBJ1-2; CDR3: CASSRLVGQDDGYTF
V: TRBV2; size: -; J: TRBJ2-6; CDR3: CASKSGDSGANVLTF
V: TRBV2; size: few; J: TRBJ1-4; CDR3: CASSLLVEKLFF
V: TRBV2; size: -; J: TRBJ1-6; CDR3: CASSENREGSPLHF
V: TRBV7-6; size: -; J: TRBJ2-3; CDR3: CASSLGSGGSTDTQYF
V: TRBV5-1; size: -; J: TRBJ1-5; CDR3: CASSLEGGNQPQHF
V: TRBV19; size: -; J: TRBJ1-2; CDR3: CASRGGIYGYTF
V: TRBV5-1; size: -; J: TRBJ1-1; CDR3: CASSGGTDYTEAFF
V: TRBV5-6; size: -; J: TRBJ2-5; CDR3: CASSLNRGVGQETQYF